This T cell receptor beta chain was recovered during a study of cytomegalovirus exposure and HLA in healthy donors. Study-wide results and limits: Productive status was seen about 90% or about 30% of the time for most TCR beta V segments in an earlier analysis.

CDR3 length: 16 residues. The V end was cut by 1 base, the J end by 0 bases, with 12 bases between. The V gene's germline CDR1 is SGHNT and CDR2 YENEEA. Donors were nominally healthy when sampled, though unrecorded immune exposures were likely. Worth noting for this clone: Its specificity is unknown.

The PCR had 60 Vbeta and 13 Jbeta primers. The method was immunoSEQ multiplex PCR; TCRdb's version includes in-frame clones alone and lacks a portion of them. The sample has roughly 80,000 clones; the top ten hold less than 7%. This TCR came from a girl between 5 and 17 years old in good health and CMV-seropositive. This sequence joins TRBV11-3 and TRBJ1-1; D is ambiguous. Sample: PBMCs. CDR3 protein: CASSLVREGLNTEAFF. The CDR3, as DNA: TGTGCCAGCAGCTTAGTTAGGGAGGGTCTGAACACTGAAGCTTTCTTT.